This TCR beta chain was sequenced for a study of cytomegalovirus exposure and HLA in healthy donors. Findings and caveats of the study: Later work found that TCR association rates differed between HLA loci; DRB1 had the most and HLA-C the fewest.

Among the donors, all were healthy bone marrow donors. Concerning this clone: Its cognate antigen is unknown.

13 Jbeta primers and 60 Vbeta primers were used for the PCR. Sequenced by immunoSEQ multiplex PCR; TCRdb stores in-frame clones only, minus some. The sample holds tens of thousands of clones, about 72% seen once. Germline-derived CDR1 and CDR2 are SEHNR and FQNEAQ (reference sequence). The CDR3 is 13 amino acids. J gave up 2 bases and V 5 bases, and 3 bases lay outside the gene matches. V gene TRBV7-9 combines with J gene TRBJ2-7; 7 bases map to TRBD1. Sequenced: PBMCs. This sequence was found in a man aged 40-49 years in good health and CMV-seropositive. In DNA, the CDR3 is TGTGCCAGCAGCACGGGACAGCCCTACGAGCAGTACTTC. It yields the protein CASSTGQPYEQYF. Full variable domain (remainder filled in from reference TRBV7-9 and TRBJ2-7): DTGVSQNPRHKITKRGQNVTFRCDPISEHNRLYWYRQTLGQGPEFLTYFQNEAQLEKSRLLSDRFSAERPKGSFSTLEIQRTEQGDSAMYLCASSTGQPYEQYFGPGTRLTVT.